The 13 T cell receptor beta chains given below trace back to one sample, sequenced in a study of cytomegalovirus exposure and HLA in healthy donors. PCR amplification relied on 60 Vbeta primers (plus 13 Jbeta primers). The data were produced by immunoSEQ multiplex PCR, yet TCRdb's version contains in-frame clones alone and is incomplete. The sample includes about 170,000 clones, about 75% of them seen just once. The sequencing sample was made of PBMCs. The receptors shown here come from a woman between 45 and 60 years old in good health and CMV-seropositive.

This chain connects TRBV6-1 to TRBJ2-7; 11 bases fit TRBD1. The CDR3 sequence is 13 residues long. V lost 5 bases and J lost 6; bases outside the gene matches: 3. The germline V gene encodes CDR1 MNHNS and CDR2 SASEGT. CDR3 region: CASSLDRGREQYF. DNA of the CDR3: TGTGCCAGCAGTTTGGACAGGGGGCGCGAGCAGTACTTC.

The table lists this clone with a count of one. The CDR3 sequence: CASSLGVGTEAFF. DNA of the CDR3: TGTGCCAGCAGCTTAGGAGTCGGCACTGAAGCTTTCTTT. The chain recombines TRBV11-2 with TRBJ1-1; D is ambiguous. This CDR3 contains 13 residues. Germline loops: CDR1 SGHAT, CDR2 FQNNGV. The germline V and J ends were trimmed by 1 base and 4 bases, with 7 bases remaining between them.

The V call is TRBV30, the J call TRBJ2-7, with 10 nucleotides matching TRBD1. CDR3 length equals 15 residues. V lost 3 bases and J lost 3; bases outside the gene matches: 8. Germline assignment: CDR1 GTSNPN and CDR2 SVGIG (reference sequence). CDR3 in amino acids: CAWRIPTGGVYEQYF. CDR3 nucleotide sequence: TGTGCCTGGAGGATTCCGACAGGGGGCGTCTACGAGCAGTACTTC.

The rearrangement joins TRBV29-1 to TRBJ1-2, with D unresolved. Germline CDR1 and CDR2: SQVTM and ANQGSEA. The CDR3 contains 11 residues. V was clipped by 6 bases and J by 4 bases, with 9 bases between them. In nucleotides, the CDR3 is TGCAGCGTAGCACGGGTCTATGGCTACACCTTC. Translating gives CSVARVYGYTF.

CDR3: CASSRAGWQVTEAFF. The CDR3 region has the DNA TGTGCCAGCAGTCGAGCAGGGTGGCAGGTAACTGAAGCTTTCTTT. The genes are TRBV6-5 and TRBJ1-1, with D possibly matching TRBD1 (5 bases). The CDR3 runs 15 residues. Per germline, CDR1 MNHEY and CDR2 SVGAGI. Trimming left V 5 bases short and J 5 bases short, with 18 bases between.

This clone came up a few times. The chain recombines TRBV20-1 with TRBJ2-1; unclear D gene. Germline CDR1 reads DFQATT; CDR2 reads SNEGSKA (reference sequence). V was clipped by 6 bases and J by 9 bases, with 12 bases between them. The CDR3 consists of 11 residues. CDR3 sequence reads: CSAEAASEQFF. CDR3 sequence (DNA): TGCAGTGCCGAGGCTGCGAGTGAGCAGTTCTTC.

V usage is TRBV6-1 and J usage is TRBJ2-5; D is unclear. The CDR3 runs to 14 residues. Trimming pared 4 bases from V and 6 bases from J, leaving 15 bases between. Per germline, CDR1 MNHNS and CDR2 SASEGT. DNA for the CDR3: TGTGCCAGCAGTGGGTTACTTTCCGTAAAGACCCAGTACTTC. It yields the protein CASSGLLSVKTQYF.

V and J are TRBV7-2 and TRBJ2-7; weak D call: TRBD2 (6 bases). Germline V gene data show CDR1 as SGHTA and CDR2 as FQGNSA. Trimming took off 1 base at V and 3 bases at J, with 10 bases between the two ends. This CDR3 is built from 14 residues. CDR3 residues: CASSLVEGSYEQYF. CDR3 sequence (DNA): TGTGCCAGCAGCTTAGTGGAGGGGAGCTACGAGCAGTACTTC.

V gene TRBV25-1 combines with J gene TRBJ2-7, with TRBD2 identical over 13 bases. The V gene's germline CDR1 is MGHDK and CDR2 SYGVNS. The V and J ends lost 6 bases and 4 bases, in that order; junction bases with no gene match: 9. This CDR3 comprises 16 residues. The CDR3 DNA follows: TGTGCCAGCAGCGATACTAGCGGGAGGGCCGGGTACGAGCAGTACTTC. It specifies CASSDTSGRAGYEQYF.

V is TRBV7-9 and J is TRBJ2-1; a weak D match, TRBD1 (5 bases). The CDR3 has 14 amino acids. V lost 6 bases and J lost 0, with 9 bases in between. Germline-derived CDR1 and CDR2 are SEHNR and FQNEAQ (reference sequence). DNA for the CDR3: TGTGCCAGCAGTATGACAGTCTCCTACAATGAGCAGTTCTTC. Translated, it gives CASSMTVSYNEQFF.

V usage is TRBV5-1 and J usage is TRBJ2-7; weak D call: TRBD2 (5 bases). The ends were cut back, 1 base at V and 0 bases at J, with 11 bases in the middle. CDR1 is SGHRS and CDR2 is YFSETQ in the germline V gene. The CDR3 spans 15 residues. The chain's CDR3 is CASSLLDAGSYEQYF. The CDR3 DNA sequence: TGCGCCAGCAGCTTGTTAGACGCGGGCTCCTACGAGCAGTACTTC.

CDR3 sequence (DNA): TGTGCCAGCAGCACCGACAGGGGCCTCCGGCCCCTCCACTTT. Protein product: CASSTDRGLRPLHF. This chain joins TRBV7-8 and TRBJ1-6; 8 bases are a match to TRBD1. V lost 5 bases and J lost 13; bases outside the gene matches: 10. Germline-derived CDR1 and CDR2 are SGHVS and FQNEAQ. The CDR3 spans 14 residues.

V usage is TRBV2 and J usage is TRBJ2-4; maybe TRBD1 (6 bases). The V end was cut by 3 bases, the J end by 0 bases, with 9 bases between. The CDR3 is 15 amino acids. Germline V lookup: CDR1 SNHLY, CDR2 FYNNEI. CDR3 region: CASSDGGLAKNIQYF. The CDR3 DNA is TGTGCCAGCAGTGATGGGGGCCTAGCCAAAAACATTCAGTACTTC.